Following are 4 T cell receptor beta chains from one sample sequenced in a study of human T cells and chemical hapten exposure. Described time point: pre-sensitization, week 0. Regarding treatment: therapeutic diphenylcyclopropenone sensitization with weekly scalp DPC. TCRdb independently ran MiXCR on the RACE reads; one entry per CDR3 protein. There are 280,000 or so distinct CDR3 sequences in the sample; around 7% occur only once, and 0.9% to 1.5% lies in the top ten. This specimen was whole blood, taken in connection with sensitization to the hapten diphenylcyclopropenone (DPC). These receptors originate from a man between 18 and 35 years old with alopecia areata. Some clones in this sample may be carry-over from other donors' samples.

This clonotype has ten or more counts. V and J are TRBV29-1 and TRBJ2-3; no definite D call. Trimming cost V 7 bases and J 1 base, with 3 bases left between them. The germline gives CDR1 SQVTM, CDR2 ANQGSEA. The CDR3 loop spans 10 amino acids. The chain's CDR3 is CSARTDTQYF. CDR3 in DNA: TGCAGCGCTCGCACAGATACGCAGTATTTT.

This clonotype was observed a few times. CDR3 coding DNA: TGCGCCAGCAGCTTGTTGTCCCAAGAGACCCAGTACTTC. Protein: CASSLLSQETQYF. V gene TRBV5-1 combines with J gene TRBJ2-5; no firm D call. This CDR3 has 13 amino acids. Trimming pared 1 base from V and 1 base from J, leaving 5 bases between. The germline V gene has CDR1 SGHRS and CDR2 YFSETQ.

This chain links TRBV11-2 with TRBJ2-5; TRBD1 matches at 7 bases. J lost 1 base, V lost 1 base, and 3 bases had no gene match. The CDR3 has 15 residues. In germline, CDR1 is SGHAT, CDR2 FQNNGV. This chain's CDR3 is CASSLVQGVQETQYF. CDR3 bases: TGTGCCAGCAGCTTAGTTCAGGGGGTCCAAGAGACCCAGTACTTC.

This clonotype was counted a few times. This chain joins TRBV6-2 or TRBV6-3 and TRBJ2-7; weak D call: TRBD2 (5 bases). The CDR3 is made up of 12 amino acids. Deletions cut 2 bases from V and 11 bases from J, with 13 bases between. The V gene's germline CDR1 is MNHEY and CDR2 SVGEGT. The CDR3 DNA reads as TGTGCCAGCAGTTACGAGGCTAGCTCCGAGTACTTC. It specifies CASSYEASSEYF.